This TCR beta chain was identified in a study of cytotoxic CD8 clonotypes in ibrutinib-treated CLL (dated by TCRdb to the early 2020s). Study-wide context: The cohort was composed of 10 to 11 relapsed/refractory and around 14 treatment-naive patients; IGHV unmutated status was identified in approximately 18 patients. Responses were partial in 24 patients and complete in 2; after median around 65 months follow-up, roughly 14 stayed in remission and some twelve progressed. Samples at response were collected after a median of about 12 months of treatment, with a range of roughly 6 to 40 months. Samples averaged approximately 260,000 productive templates and some 96,000 productive rearrangements. Longitudinal samples were obtainable from 26 of the 86 participants in the trial. Cryopreserved peripheral blood mononuclear cells were collected at three points: before therapy, at response, and at either sustained remission or disease progression. Every sample from remission and from progressive disease was obtained while the patients were still on ibrutinib.

A MiSeq instrument was used for deep resolution sequencing, which targeted depths ranging from 1 in 1 million up to 1 in 200,000 T cells, with coverage averaging 10x for each clonotype. The immunoSEQ hsTCRB Kit was used to generate TCR beta libraries. Regarding the original processing steps: The data were analyzed with ImmunoSEQ Analyzer and ImmunoSEQ Data Assistant, and V, D and J gene assignments followed IMGT definitions. Clonality was computed as one minus normalized Shannon entropy of productive rearrangement frequencies, ranging from 0 to 1. Public clonotype analysis was restricted to overrepresented clonotypes comprising at least 0.05% of each patient's repertoire. Repertoires from approximately 12 age-matched healthy donors in immuneACCESS were used as clonality controls. TCRdb stores this immuneACCESS table with in-frame sequences only. Part of the clones is absent; in the studies checked, under half of the shortfall reflects unresolved V genes, and no reason is known for the rest. That table gives V, J and clone size, and the DNA gave D and trimming. This sample lists 11,000 to 15,000 clones; approximately 48% were detected once. The ten largest clones add up to around 34% of the sample.

Comment on this clone: No antigen is known for it. No clone much larger than this one lies a single base away; base qualities are absent.

Summary of the overall study and its limitations: Sampling times were not matched between sustained-remission and progressing patients, and lymph node repertoires were not studied. Public clonotypes were rare and either shrank or stayed stable during treatment, and the rise in clonality at ibrutinib response reflected expansion of private clonotypes. Clonality increased at ibrutinib response, stayed stable in sustained remission, and fell back toward baseline at progression. Baseline clonality was found to be higher than that of age-matched healthy donors and was strongly correlated with circulating CD8+ T-cell counts.

Looking up the germline V gene (reference sequence) yields CDR1 PRHDT and CDR2 FYEKMQ. The V and J ends are trimmed by 3 bases and 1 base, leaving 6 bases between them. Taken from cysteine to phenylalanine, the CDR3 has 13 residues. Just the 39-base CDR3 DNA is kept, in frame starting at base 1. For TCR beta library preparation, about 2 micrograms of genomic DNA was extracted from cryopreserved PBMCs. High-throughput TCR beta sequencing was performed on longitudinal blood samples from CLL patients receiving ibrutinib monotherapy. The patients took part in an open-label, single-center phase 2 trial of ibrutinib monotherapy.

The receptor comes from a human donor with chronic lymphocytic leukemia. Sample: PBMCs, taken at an approximately 25-month disease-progression time point, from a patient treated with ibrutinib. Here the chain combines TRBV13 and TRBJ2-5, with the D gene too uncertain to name. The CDR3 amino acid sequence is: CASSFRAQETQYF. The DNA is as follows: TGTGCCAGCAGCTTTCGGGCCCAAGAGACCCAGTACTTC.